The present entry profiles one TCR beta chain with its context. Germline-derived CDR1 and CDR2 are SGHNT and YYREEE (reference sequence). Germline trimming cut 4 bases from V and 2 bases from J; bases unmatched to any gene: 7. The length of the CDR3 is 16 residues. In the authors' methods: Nucleated cell counts were estimated from reference gene primer amplification. This table comes from immunoSEQ multiplex PCR, and its TCRdb copy is limited to in-frame clones, with some not included. The V and J calls and clone size come from that table; D and trimming were worked out from the DNA. The data contain some 400,000 clones, more than 75% of them singletons. The source of the sample is a study of blood T cell repertoires in COVID-19. Study overall: Some COVID-19 samples were acute and others convalescent; all came from the United States, Italy and Spain. PBMCs, B-cell-depleted T cells, or T cells were the source of the cDNA or gDNA that made up the material.

Seattle's enrolled individuals joined amid active infection and were then monitored longitudinally. Sequencing used peripheral blood. This TCR came from a woman aged 25 to 39 with COVID-19, enrolled during active disease. The V gene is TRBV5-4, the J gene TRBJ1-5; 9 bases are a match to TRBD1. The CDR3 bases are TGTGCCAGCAGCGTAGGGACAGGGAAAGGCAATCAGCCCCAGCATTTT. This translates into CASSVGTGKGNQPQHF.